This TCR beta chain was sequenced in a study of blood T cell repertoires in COVID-19 (TCRdb year 2020). Regarding the study in general: Collaborator samples came from the United States, Italy and Spain and covered acute and convalescent phases of COVID-19. Where available, HLA class I and class II types were taken from metadata supplied by the sample provider and were not determined by assay-based typing. Deeply sampled blood TCRbeta repertoires from subjects exposed to, actively infected with, or recovered from COVID-19 were included in the dataset. The repertoires were made available in a free public database intended to serve as a resource for research on the immune response to SARS-CoV-2. The samples were drawn from two sources: the first 160 participants of the ongoing ImmuneRACE study, and 1,000 to 1,500 subjects contributed by 6 global collaborators. The material from the prospective study consisted of cDNA or gDNA derived from T cells, B-cell-depleted T cells, or PBMCs. Sample metadata almost always included a de-identified subject ID, COVID-19 status, age in years and sex.

Each collaborating institution followed its own protocols to collect whole blood in K2EDTA tubes. Collaborator samples were shipped for TCRbeta analysis as frozen whole blood, isolated PBMCs, or DNA extracted from either sample type. Germline trimming: 0 bases from V, 6 bases from J; junction bases outside gene matches: 5. Counted from cysteine to phenylalanine, this CDR3 has 14 amino acids. The DNA shown is the 42-base CDR3, in frame from base 1. From the germline V gene, CDR1 is SGHRS and CDR2 is YFSETQ. Findings and caveats that apply to the study as a whole: How much clinical and demographic metadata was included differed by source and by participant, and the metadata was provided uncurated.

TCRbeta CDR3 regions were amplified from genomic DNA using the immunoSEQ Assay, a bias-controlled multiplex PCR. As for how the authors treated the data: Nucleated cell counts per sample were estimated from amplification of reference gene primers within the assay. Sequence reads were collapsed and filtered to measure the absolute abundance of every unique TCRbeta CDR3 rearrangement. For each sample, productive Simpson clonality was calculated as the square root of Simpson's diversity index across productive rearrangements. In its TCRdb copy, this immuneACCESS table keeps in-frame sequences only and misses some clones. Where compared with another copy, unresolved V genes explain less than half of these, and the others have no known cause. That table furnishes V, J and clone size, whereas the DNA furnished D and trimming. For this sample the table gives approximately 88,000 clones, of which approximately 80% were detected only once. The ten largest clones add up to about 19% of the sample.

A word on this clone: Its antigen remains unidentified. Nothing much larger sits one base from this clone, and base qualities are not available.

The clonotype was recovered from an elderly woman with acute or convalescent COVID-19. Material: peripheral blood. Here the chain combines TRBV5-1 and TRBJ2-7; 8 central bases correspond to TRBD2. DNA sequence: TGCGCCAGCAGCTTGGACGTAGCGGGGAGCGAGCAGTACTTC. Translation gives CASSLDVAGSEQYF.